This entry lists 24 T cell receptor beta chains sequenced from one sample in a study of CD8 T cells in ankylosing spondylitis. Whole-study results and caveats: A motif of under ten highly homologous TCR beta variants was seen as apparently characteristic of ankylosing spondylitis blood.

For these TCRs, the target antigens are not known. MiXCR, applied by TCRdb to the 5' RACE reads, yields one record per CDR3 protein. The sample lists about 330,000 distinct CDR3 sequences, less than 9.5% occurring once. Sequenced input: blood, either unsorted or a sorted T cell fraction (not recorded which). These receptors were obtained from a male donor with ankylosing spondylitis.

This clonotype was seen a handful of times. The CDR3 region is CSARVLAGTGGLSYNSPLHF. The CDR3 DNA sequence: TGCAGTGCTAGAGTCCTCGCGGGGACAGGGGGCTTATCCTATAATTCACCCCTCCACTTT. This chain joins TRBV20-1 and TRBJ1-6; 12 nucleotides align to TRBD1. The CDR3 contains 20 residues. The germline CDR1 and CDR2 sequences are DFQATT and SNEGSKA (reference sequence). The junction had 11 bases not matched to a gene; V was cut back by 1 base and J by 1 base.

This clonotype was observed at least ten times. The chain has TRBV5-1 and TRBJ2-7, with 9 bases matching TRBD2. Germline lookup yields CDR1 SGHRS and CDR2 YFSETQ. With V trimmed by 3 bases and J by 0 bases, 4 bases remained unmatched. This CDR3 region has 15 residues. This chain's CDR3 is CASSSVSGSSYEQYF. The CDR3 DNA is TGCGCCAGCAGCTCCGTTAGCGGGAGCTCCTACGAGCAGTACTTC.

The rearrangement uses TRBV6-1 and TRBJ1-4; the match to TRBD1 covers 10 bases. V was pared by 8 bases and J by 10 bases, with 10 bases of the junction left unmatched. Germline CDR1 reads MNHNS; CDR2 reads SASEGT. The CDR3 has 14 residues. CDR3 in DNA: TGTGCCAGCGGCGAGGGACAGGGGCTCGGAAAACTGTTTTTT. This codes for CASGEGQGLGKLFF.

The rearrangement joins TRBV5-1 to TRBJ2-7; no clear D gene. V was shortened by 4 bases and J by 1 base, with 9 bases between the two germline ends. The germline CDR1 and CDR2 sequences are SGHRS and YFSETQ. This CDR3 is built from 13 residues. The CDR3 nucleotides are TGCGCCAGCAGCGGAGACCTATCCTACGAGCAGTACTTC. It translates to CASSGDLSYEQYF.

This clonotype was seen a few times. The genes are TRBV10-3 and TRBJ2-2; a possible D gene is TRBD2 (5 bases). The V gene lost 0 bases and the J gene lost 5 bases, with 7 bases spanning the gap. Germline lookup yields CDR1 ENHRY and CDR2 SYGVKD. This CDR3 has 14 residues. CDR3 sequence reads: CAISESWTTGELFF. The CDR3 nucleotides are TGTGCCATCAGTGAGTCCTGGACTACCGGGGAGCTGTTTTTT.

This clonotype has a handful of counts. This sequence joins TRBV25-1 and TRBJ1-5; D is ambiguous. Germline assignment: CDR1 MGHDK and CDR2 SYGVNS. V was clipped by 7 bases and J by 5 bases, with 12 bases between them. This CDR3 has 13 amino acids. CDR3: CASNGVGDQPQHF. In nucleotides, the CDR3 is TGTGCCAGCAACGGGGTTGGTGATCAGCCCCAGCATTTT. Drawing the rest from reference TRBV25-1 and TRBJ1-5, the complete variable domain is EADIYQTPRYLVIGTGKKITLECSQTMGHDKMYWYQQDPGMELHLIHYSYGVNSTEKGDLSSESTVSRIRTEHFPLTLESARPSHTSQYLCASNGVGDQPQHFGDGTRLSIL.

This clonotype came up many times. The genes are TRBV6-1 and TRBJ1-2; 7 nucleotides align to TRBD1. Germline V gene lookup returns CDR1 MNHNS and CDR2 SASEGT. This CDR3 has 13 residues. J gave up 2 bases and V 6 bases, and 3 bases lay outside the gene matches. The CDR3 loop reads CASRRDRNYGYTF. The CDR3 nucleotides are TGTGCCAGCAGGCGGGACAGAAACTATGGCTACACCTTC.

This clonotype has a handful of counts. The genes are TRBV5-1 and TRBJ2-1; the D gene is possibly TRBD1 (5 bases). V was cut by 7 bases and J by 0 bases, with 26 bases left in between. Germline CDR1 and CDR2: SGHRS and YFSETQ. The CDR3 runs 19 residues. This CDR3 is CASLKQAAPGWGSYNEQFF. CDR3 sequence (DNA): TGCGCCAGCCTCAAACAGGCGGCTCCGGGCTGGGGCTCCTACAATGAGCAGTTCTTC.

J is TRBJ1-1 and V is TRBV3-1, with D maybe TRBD1 (5 bases). Germline loops: CDR1 LGHDT, CDR2 YNNKEL (reference sequence). Deletions cut 2 bases from V and 0 bases from J, with 16 bases between. The CDR3 totals 17 residues. In nucleotides, the CDR3 is TGTGCCAGCAGCCAACACCGGGACCGAAGTATGAACACTGAAGCTTTCTTT. Translation: CASSQHRDRSMNTEAFF.

This clonotype was counted only a few times. V gene TRBV28 combines with J gene TRBJ2-7; the D is unclear. CDR1 MDHEN and CDR2 SYDVKM come from the germline V gene. V lost 6 bases to trimming and J lost 0 bases, with 21 bases between them. The CDR3 is made up of 17 amino acids. CDR3: CASSPYSSRPSSYEQYF. CDR3 bases: TGTGCCAGCAGCCCCTATTCGTCCAGACCCTCCTCCTACGAGCAGTACTTC.

This rearrangement joins TRBV20-1 to TRBJ2-3; TRBD1 matches at 8 bases. Losses at the gene ends were 6 bases for V and 2 bases for J; bases not matched to a gene: 4. CDR1 is DFQATT, CDR2 SNEGSKA, per germline (reference sequence). This CDR3 contains 13 residues. CDR3 coding DNA: TGCAGTGCATACAGGGGGGTCACAGATACGCAGTATTTT. Residues: CSAYRGVTDTQYF.

This clonotype was seen ten or more times. The chain carries TRBV29-1 and TRBJ2-1, with TRBD2 matching over 12 bases. V dropped 3 bases and J dropped 4; count of bases not matched to a gene: 1. CDR3 length: 14 residues. Germline assignment: CDR1 SQVTM and CDR2 ANQGSEA. The CDR3 here is CSVETSGSYNEQFF. The DNA of the CDR3 is TGCAGCGTTGAGACTAGCGGGAGTTACAATGAGCAGTTCTTC.

The chain has TRBV9 and TRBJ2-5; D gene unclear. CDR1 is SGDLS and CDR2 is YYNGEE in the germline V gene. Trimming left V 0 bases short and J 5 bases short, with 8 bases between. This CDR3 has 13 residues. This CDR3 is CASSVAGIETQYF. For the CDR3, the DNA is TGTGCCAGCAGCGTAGCGGGTATTGAGACCCAGTACTTC.

This clonotype was counted a few times. The CDR3 DNA reads TGTGCCAGAACGGGGACAGGGGATGTCGCTGAAGCTTTCTTT. Encoded protein: CARTGTGDVAEAFF. This chain uses TRBV2 with TRBJ1-1, with 10 bases aligning to TRBD1. The CDR3 runs 14 residues. CDR1 SNHLY and CDR2 FYNNEI come from the germline V gene. After removal of 9 bases from V and 6 bases from J, the junction contained 10 bases not matched to a gene.

In its sample, this clonotype was seen a few times. The rearrangement joins TRBV4-1 to TRBJ2-7; the D is unclear. Per the germline V gene, CDR1 is MGHRA and CDR2 is YSYEKL. The CDR3 is 15 residues long. Between the trimmed V and J ends, which lost 4 bases and 0 bases, there was a span of 13 bases. The CDR3 loop reads CASSLTDQSSYEQYF. The CDR3 nucleotides are TGCGCCAGCAGCCTGACCGACCAGAGCTCCTACGAGCAGTACTTC.

This clonotype showed up many times. The chain uses TRBV28 and TRBJ1-1, with a possible D match to TRBD1 (6 bases). CDR1 is MDHEN, CDR2 SYDVKM, per germline. This CDR3 has 13 residues. V lost 6 bases to trimming and J lost 5 bases, with 13 bases between them. Written as DNA, the CDR3 is TGTGCCAGCAGACGATTAACAGGGACTGAAGCTTTCTTT. It encodes CASRRLTGTEAFF.

The J gene is TRBJ2-7, the V gene TRBV4-3; weak D call: TRBD1 (6 bases). Trimming removed 4 bases from V and 5 bases from J, with 18 bases in between. Germline V gives CDR1 LGHNA, CDR2 YSLEER. This CDR3 contains 15 residues. The CDR3 loop is CASSRRDNPLDEQYF. CDR3 sequence (DNA): TGCGCCAGCAGCCGCCGGGACAATCCCCTCGACGAGCAGTACTTC.

V and J are TRBV4-3 and TRBJ2-3, with D hard to call. V was clipped by 1 base and J by 2 bases, with 7 bases between them. Per the germline V gene, CDR1 is LGHNA and CDR2 is YSLEER. The CDR3 extends over 14 amino acids. For the CDR3, the DNA is TGCGCCAGCAGCCAAGCCGTCCTCACAGATACGCAGTATTTT. This gives the protein CASSQAVLTDTQYF.

This clonotype was picked up a small number of times. The chain links TRBV15 to TRBJ1-5; D possibly corresponds to TRBD1 (5 bases). The CDR3 length is 16 residues. Germline CDR1 LNHNV, CDR2 YYDKDF (reference sequence). The V and J ends lost 0 bases and 3 bases respectively, with 12 bases between them. The CDR3 sequence is CATSRDPGFNNQPQHF. CDR3 in DNA: TGTGCCACCAGCAGAGATCCAGGGTTTAACAATCAGCCCCAGCATTTT.

This clonotype was detected only a few times. V usage is TRBV3-1 and J usage is TRBJ2-5, with 10 positions matching TRBD2. V gave up 3 bases and J gave up 3 bases; unmatched junction bases: 7. CDR3 length: 16 residues. Germline CDR1 and CDR2: LGHDT and YNNKEL (reference sequence). CDR3: CASSQAGTSEEETQYF. CDR3 coding DNA: TGTGCCAGCAGCCAGGCGGGGACTAGCGAAGAAGAGACCCAGTACTTC.

This clonotype occurred a few times. V is TRBV20-1 and J is TRBJ1-2, with 9 bases aligning to TRBD1. The germline CDR1 and CDR2 sequences are DFQATT and SNEGSKA (reference sequence). Losses at the gene ends were 3 bases for V and 9 bases for J; bases not matched to a gene: 17. The CDR3 runs 16 residues. CDR3 sequence reads: CSASVGQGTGMRRYTF. In DNA form, the CDR3 reads TGCAGTGCTAGTGTAGGACAGGGGACCGGGATGAGGCGCTACACCTTC.

This clonotype was counted between two and nine times. The chain has TRBV20-1 and TRBJ2-5; either TRBD1 or TRBD2 may supply D (6 bases each). CDR3 length: 15 amino acids. The germline V gene encodes CDR1 DFQATT and CDR2 SNEGSKA (reference sequence). Trimming cost V 5 bases and J 5 bases, with 21 bases left between them. CDR3: CSAPHRGAWGETQYF. In DNA form, the CDR3 reads TGCAGTGCTCCCCATAGGGGGGCCTGGGGGGAGACCCAGTACTTC.

The genes are TRBV20-1 and TRBJ2-3; 9 nucleotides match TRBD1. The junction had 3 bases not matched to a gene; V was cut back by 0 bases and J by 5 bases. This CDR3 comprises 14 residues. The germline V gene encodes CDR1 DFQATT and CDR2 SNEGSKA (reference sequence). Here the CDR3 DNA reads TGCAGTGCTAGAGACCCGGACAGGGGAGATACGCAGTATTTT. This translates into CSARDPDRGDTQYF.

This rearrangement joins TRBV5-1 to TRBJ2-5, with a possible D match to TRBD1 (6 bases). Trimming cost V 4 bases and J 4 bases, with 23 bases left between them. The germline CDR1 and CDR2 sequences are SGHRS and YFSETQ. The CDR3 is made up of 17 amino acids. The CDR3 is CASSPIVPGQLLETQYF. As DNA, the CDR3 is TGCGCCAGCAGCCCTATCGTCCCCGGACAGCTATTAGAGACCCAGTACTTC.